This T cell receptor (beta chain) was sequenced for a study of T-cell reconstitution after alpha-beta-depleted transplantation in children. Findings and caveats of the study: In patients about two months after transplant, alpha-beta T cells reportedly arose from several hundred expanded graft clones. Several patients had high TCRbeta diversity at day 60; it came from surviving recipient T cells and thymic progenitors. Fresh T-cell production supplied most of the T-cell counts and diversity seen one year after transplant.

Using unique molecular identifiers, the investigators prepared the TCRbeta library. TCRdb reprocessed the PCR reads via MiXCR and lists one record per CDR3 protein. In the table there are 200,000 to 300,000 distinct CDR3 sequences, around 25% of which are singletons. In the case of this clonotype: Its antigen is unidentified.

The CDR3 covers 18 residues. Germline V lookup: CDR1 MNHNS, CDR2 SASEGT. V dropped 6 bases and J dropped 1 base, with 21 bases sitting between them. The source material was PBMCs, mostly from graft donor cells, sampled 360 days after TCRalphabeta/CD19-depleted stem cell transplant. The clonotype originates from a female patient aged 2-9 years who had a stem cell transplant for congenital amegakaryocytic thrombocytopenia, so the T cells may come from the graft donor. The chain combines TRBV6-1 with TRBJ2-2; a possible D gene is TRBD2 (7 bases). The CDR3: CASRETGWPSGNTGELFF. As DNA, the CDR3 is TGTGCCAGCAGGGAGACAGGTTGGCCTAGCGGGAACACCGGGGAGCTGTTTTTT.